Following are 23 T cell receptor beta chains from one sample sequenced in a study of patients and donors after allogeneic stem cell transplantation. One entry per CDR3 protein, called by TCRdb with MiXCR from the RT-PCR reads. The table includes around 30,000 distinct CDR3 sequences, around 35% detected once. The sample was blood, either unsorted or a sorted T cell fraction (not recorded which). Receptor source: a human donor who was either an allogeneic HSCT recipient or a stem cell or donor lymphocyte infusion donor (not recorded which). It is not recorded whose cells these are; they may come from a transplant donor.

This chain joins TRBV15 and TRBJ2-4, with D tentatively TRBD1 (6 bases). The germline V and J ends were trimmed by 1 base and 4 bases, with 11 bases remaining between them. This CDR3 spans 15 amino acids. In germline, CDR1 is LNHNV, CDR2 YYDKDF (reference sequence). Here the CDR3 reads CATSRVRDIKNIQYF. The CDR3 DNA sequence: TGTGCCACCAGCAGAGTTCGGGACATTAAAAACATTCAGTACTTC.

Here the CDR3 reads CASRPDRENTEAFF. The CDR3 nucleotides read TGTGCCAGCAGACCCGACAGAGAGAACACTGAAGCTTTCTTT. This chain uses TRBV12-3 or TRBV12-4 with TRBJ1-1; D might be TRBD1 (5 bases). Trimming removed 6 bases from V and 1 base from J, with 12 bases in between. This CDR3 contains 14 residues.

The J gene is TRBJ2-7, the V gene TRBV20-1, with unresolved D. Between the trimmed V and J ends, which lost 1 base and 2 bases, there was a span of 9 bases. Germline CDR1 and CDR2: DFQATT and SNEGSKA (reference sequence). The CDR3 sequence is 13 residues long. The CDR3 DNA reads TGCAGTGCTAGAGTAAACTGGACCTACGAGCAGTACTTC. Amino acid sequence: CSARVNWTYEQYF.

This clonotype was picked up many times. This rearrangement joins TRBV7-6 to TRBJ2-1; D remains unclear. The CDR3 runs 16 residues. Trimming left V 3 bases short and J 8 bases short, with 20 bases between. Germline CDR1 is SGHVS and CDR2 is FNYEAQ. In nucleotides, the CDR3 is TGTGCCAGCAGCTTGGCGACGGCAGGCTTGTCGGATGAGCAGTTCTTC. It encodes CASSLATAGLSDEQFF. The full variable domain, with the rest looked up from reference TRBV7-6 and TRBJ2-1, is GAGVSQSPRYKVTKRGQDVALRCDPISGHVSLYWYRQALGQGPEFLTYFNYEAQQDKSGLPNDRFSAERPEGSISTLTIQRTEQRDSAMYRCASSLATAGLSDEQFFGPGTRLTVL.

The DNA of the CDR3 is TGTGCCAGCAGCTTAGTAGGCGGGAGGGGTGCAGAGACCCAGTACTTC. Protein sequence: CASSLVGGRGAETQYF. The chain links TRBV7-2 to TRBJ2-5, with 9 bases fitting TRBD2. Germline CDR1 is SGHTA and CDR2 is FQGNSA. The CDR3 extends over 16 amino acids. V lost 1 base to trimming and J lost 4 bases; unmatched junction nucleotides: 7.

A few counts support this clonotype. The V and J genes are TRBV2 and TRBJ1-2; 11 bases line up with TRBD1. The trim removed 6 bases at V and 5 bases at J, leaving 5 bases unmatched. The CDR3 consists of 14 residues. The germline V gene has CDR1 SNHLY and CDR2 FYNNEI. The CDR3 sequence is CASSPGTGGYGYTF. The CDR3 region has the DNA TGTGCCAGCAGCCCCGGGACAGGGGGGTATGGCTACACCTTC.

The chain employs TRBV29-1 and TRBJ2-1; D possibly corresponds to TRBD2 (7 bases). The CDR3 runs 15 residues. V was shortened by 7 bases and J by 4 bases, with 20 bases between the two germline ends. The germline gives CDR1 SQVTM, CDR2 ANQGSEA. The CDR3 nucleotides are TGCAGCGGTTCCTCGACTAGCAGGGGATACAATGAGCAGTTCTTC. It specifies CSGSSTSRGYNEQFF.

The chain combines TRBV29-1 with TRBJ1-4; no definite D call. This CDR3 spans 11 amino acids. From germline, CDR1 is SQVTM and CDR2 ANQGSEA. V was cut by 4 bases and J by 5 bases, with 5 bases left in between. The CDR3 spells CSVGGNEKLFF. CDR3 nucleotide sequence: TGCAGCGTTGGAGGAAATGAAAAACTGTTTTTT. Full variable domain (rest looked up from reference TRBV29-1 and TRBJ1-4): SAVISQKPSRDICQRGTSLTIQCQVDSQVTMMFWYRQQPGQSLTLIATANQGSEATYESGFVIDKFPISRPNLTFSTLTVSNMSPEDSSIYLCSVGGNEKLFFGSGTQLSVL.

This chain links TRBV20-1 with TRBJ2-2; 10 bases are a match to TRBD2. Trimming took 7 bases from V and 3 from J; bases not matched to a gene: 11. Germline CDR1 and CDR2: DFQATT and SNEGSKA (reference sequence). The CDR3 runs 16 residues. Written as DNA, the CDR3 is TGCAGTGTTTCGGTCCCTAGCGGGGGAGACACCGGGGAGCTGTTTTTT. Protein sequence: CSVSVPSGGDTGELFF.

The chain uses TRBV29-1 and TRBJ2-5, with TRBD1 matching over 8 bases. Unmatched junction bases numbered 11, after V lost 4 bases and J lost 1 base. Germline V lookup: CDR1 SQVTM, CDR2 ANQGSEA. This CDR3 contains 16 residues. CDR3 bases: TGCAGCGTTGTTATGAGACAGGGGACTTTCCAAGAGACCCAGTACTTC. Amino acids: CSVVMRQGTFQETQYF.

The chain employs TRBV5-1 and TRBJ2-1, with unresolved D. Germline assignment: CDR1 SGHRS and CDR2 YFSETQ. Trimming removed 0 bases from V and 5 bases from J, with 3 bases in between. The CDR3 is 12 residues long. The DNA of the CDR3 is TGCGCCAGCAGCTTGGAAAACAATGAGCAGTTCTTC. It codes for CASSLENNEQFF.

This clonotype was detected many times. The V call is TRBV10-3, the J call TRBJ1-5; D uncertain. The CDR3 spans 12 residues. The germline V and J ends were trimmed by 3 bases and 6 bases, with 6 bases remaining between them. Germline CDR1 ENHRY, CDR2 SYGVKD. The CDR3 coding sequence is TGTGCCATCAGTGACCGGGGTCAGCCCCAGCATTTT. This translates into CAISDRGQPQHF.

The chain carries TRBV5-5 and TRBJ1-6, with D unclear. Germline CDR1 SGHKS, CDR2 YYEKEE (reference sequence). The V and J ends lost 3 bases and 9 bases respectively, with 7 bases between them. The CDR3 is made up of 12 amino acids. CDR3 nucleotides: TGTGCCAGCAGCTCTTTGATTTCACCCCTCCACTTT. It codes for CASSSLISPLHF.

This clonotype was seen repeatedly, ten times or more. This chain links TRBV29-1 with TRBJ1-2, with D hard to call. The CDR3 totals 12 residues. Germline V lookup: CDR1 SQVTM, CDR2 ANQGSEA. The V end lost 3 bases, the J end lost 4 bases, and 9 bases lay between the germline ends. For the CDR3, the DNA is TGCAGCGTTGAGCCAGCGAGCTATGGCTACACCTTC. This encodes CSVEPASYGYTF.

This clonotype was observed a handful of times. The chain uses TRBV18 and TRBJ1-1; 10 bases agree with TRBD1. V shed 1 base and J 10 bases; nucleotides not matched to a gene: 0. This CDR3 is built from 12 residues. Germline V gene sequence: CDR1 KGHSH, CDR2 LQKENI. CDR3 sequence: CASSPRDRGAFF. In DNA, the CDR3 is TGTGCCAGCTCACCACGGGACAGGGGAGCTTTCTTT.

J is TRBJ1-4 and V is TRBV11-2; no reliable D call. V lost 3 bases to trimming and J lost 8 bases, with 4 bases between them. Germline CDR1 reads SGHAT; CDR2 reads FQNNGV. This CDR3 has 11 residues. CDR3 DNA: TGTGCCAGCAGCTTCACCGAAAAACTGTTTTTT. The encoded protein is CASSFTEKLFF.

The chain couples TRBV20-1 to TRBJ2-1; D possibly corresponds to TRBD1 (5 bases). V was pared by 8 bases and J by 4 bases, with 18 bases between. The CDR3 is 14 amino acids. The germline V gene encodes CDR1 DFQATT and CDR2 SNEGSKA (reference sequence). The CDR3 sequence: CSPTGEGVYNEQFF. The CDR3 DNA is TGCAGTCCAACGGGTGAAGGGGTTTACAATGAGCAGTTCTTC.

V and J are TRBV4-2 and TRBJ1-1; D is unresolved. In germline, CDR1 is LGHNA, CDR2 YNFKEQ. CDR3 size: 15 residues. Deletions cut 0 bases from V and 1 base from J, with 9 bases between. The CDR3 is CASSQDGTENTEAFF. CDR3 bases: TGTGCCAGCAGCCAAGATGGAACAGAGAACACTGAAGCTTTCTTT.

This clonotype has only a few counts. The genes are TRBV24-1 and TRBJ1-5, with D maybe TRBD1 (5 bases). There are 15 residues in the CDR3. Trimming left V 2 bases short and J 3 bases short, with 10 bases between. Germline CDR1 and CDR2: KGHDR and SFDVKD. In nucleotides, the CDR3 is TGTGCCACCAGTGATTCCGGGGGTTCCAATCAGCCCCAGCATTTT. It translates to CATSDSGGSNQPQHF.

This chain links TRBV5-1 with TRBJ1-1, with no clear D. This CDR3 contains 13 residues. Germline assignment: CDR1 SGHRS and CDR2 YFSETQ. V lost 1 base and J 2 bases, leaving 6 bases between the germline ends. The CDR3, as DNA: TGCGCCAGCAGCTTGAAGGCCAACACTGAAGCTTTCTTT. Translated: CASSLKANTEAFF.

The chain employs TRBV20-1 and TRBJ1-4, with a possible D match to TRBD1 (5 bases). Trimming removed 6 bases from V and 8 bases from J, with 19 bases in between. The CDR3 consists of 14 residues. Looked up from germline, CDR1 is DFQATT and CDR2 is SNEGSKA (reference sequence). CDR3 residues: CSAPERGGTEKLFF. The CDR3 coding sequence is TGCAGTGCCCCCGAACGGGGGGGAACGGAAAAACTGTTTTTT.

The chain employs TRBV4-3 and TRBJ1-1; possible D gene TRBD1, 6 bases. The V and J ends lost 0 bases and 0 bases respectively, with 11 bases between them. The CDR3 has 16 residues. Germline CDR1 and CDR2: LGHNA and YSLEER. CDR3 sequence (DNA): TGCGCCAGCAGCCAAGAAGGCAGGGGCTTGAACACTGAAGCTTTCTTT. The encoded protein is CASSQEGRGLNTEAFF.

V usage is TRBV7-9 and J usage is TRBJ1-5, with D tentatively TRBD1 (5 bases). Trimming left V 1 base short and J 7 bases short, with 11 bases between. This CDR3 is 14 amino acids long. The germline CDR1 and CDR2 sequences are SEHNR and FQNEAQ (reference sequence). CDR3 sequence: CASSLEDMLQPQHF. DNA of the CDR3: TGTGCCAGCAGCTTAGAGGACATGCTCCAGCCCCAGCATTTT. The full variable domain, completed using reference TRBV7-9 and TRBJ1-5, is DTGVSQNPRHKITKRGQNVTFRCDPISEHNRLYWYRQTLGQGPEFLTYFQNEAQLEKSRLLSDRFSAERPKGSFSTLEIQRTEQGDSAMYLCASSLEDMLQPQHFGDGTRLSIL.